This TCR beta chain appears in the sequencing data of a study of T cell repertoires in cytomegalovirus infection. TCRdb processed the reads anew with MiXCR; each CDR3 protein has one entry. The sample records 700,000 to 950,000 distinct CDR3 sequences, less than 35% being singletons. As for this clonotype: Its target is not known.

The V end was cut by 4 bases, the J end by 10 bases, with 17 bases between. Germline assignment: CDR1 MGHRA and CDR2 YSYEKL. There are 14 residues in the CDR3. The specimen comprised cultured CD8+ T cells from PBMCs, sampled from culture after CMV antigen stimulation. The clonotype comes from a human donor in good health (CMV status not recorded). Some clones in this sample may be carry-over from other donors' samples. The chain recombines TRBV4-1 with TRBJ2-1; possibly TRBD1 for D (5 bases). The CDR3 nucleotides read TGCGCCAGCAGCCCCAAGGGTGGGGCCCAGGAGCAGTTCTTC. Encoded protein: CASSPKGGAQEQFF.